The 24 T cell receptor beta chains in this list originate from one sample, sequenced in a study of beta chain bispecific antibodies for T cell cancers. A single record per CDR3 protein comes from TCRdb applying MiXCR to the 5' RACE reads. Here the sample spans about 20,000 distinct CDR3 sequences, about 2.6% being singletons. Expansion lasted 2 to 3 days, with either anti-CD3 antibody OKT3 or CD3/CD28 beads. These TCRs' antigens remain unknown. Points from the study as a whole: In these mixed samples, most targeted TRBV reads derived from the leukemia cell line.

The sequencing input was healthy donor T cells cultured with leukemia cells. The receptors here all came from a human donor in good health. Some clones in this sample may be carry-over from other donors' samples.

Ten or more counts support this clonotype. The CDR3 sequence is CASSHRDKEGEQYF. Written as DNA, the CDR3 is TGTGCCAGCTCACATCGGGACAAGGAGGGCGAGCAGTACTTC. This rearrangement joins TRBV18 to TRBJ2-7; D possibly matches TRBD1 or TRBD2 (6 bases each). The CDR3 runs 14 residues. Per germline, CDR1 KGHSH and CDR2 LQKENI. V lost 4 bases to trimming and J lost 6 bases, with 16 bases between them.

This clonotype was detected a few times. This chain links TRBV5-6 with TRBJ2-7; possible D gene TRBD1, 6 bases. Trimming took off 0 bases at V and 2 bases at J, with 18 bases between the two ends. Germline values: CDR1 SGHDT, CDR2 YYEEEE. This CDR3 comprises 17 residues. The CDR3 here is CASSLVRRGPPTYEQYF. The CDR3 DNA is TGTGCCAGCAGCTTGGTGCGCAGGGGCCCCCCAACCTACGAGCAGTACTTC.

This clonotype was counted ten times or more. V and J are TRBV20-1 and TRBJ2-3, with D perhaps assigned TRBD1 or TRBD2 (7 bases each). CDR3 length: 16 residues. Trimming stripped 0 bases from V and 3 bases from J, with 16 bases between. CDR1 and CDR2 from the germline V gene are DFQATT and SNEGSKA (reference sequence). CDR3 sequence reads: CSARDPAGQLTDTQYF. CDR3 nucleotide sequence: TGCAGTGCTAGAGATCCAGCGGGACAGCTTACAGATACGCAGTATTTT.

The sample holds many counts of this clonotype. V and J are TRBV5-5 and TRBJ2-7; D tentatively reads TRBD1 or TRBD2 (5 bases each). V was clipped by 4 bases and J by 0 bases, with 14 bases between them. This CDR3 is built from 15 residues. From germline, CDR1 is SGHKS and CDR2 YYEKEE (reference sequence). CDR3 in amino acids: CASSPGRFSSYEQYF. CDR3 nucleotide sequence: TGTGCCAGCAGCCCGGGACGCTTTAGCTCCTACGAGCAGTACTTC.

This clonotype was seen many times. The rearrangement uses TRBV20-1 and TRBJ2-7; TRBD2 matches 8 bases. Germline values: CDR1 DFQATT, CDR2 SNEGSKA (reference sequence). This CDR3 comprises 19 residues. The V gene end was trimmed by 6 bases and the J gene end by 7 bases; junction bases not matched to a gene: 29. The CDR3 loop is CSARTVTGLAGPSSGEQYF. CDR3 nucleotides: TGCAGTGCCCGGACAGTCACCGGGCTAGCGGGCCCGTCCTCAGGGGAGCAGTACTTC.

This clonotype was counted many times. The rearrangement uses TRBV5-1 and TRBJ2-2; possibly TRBD2 for D (6 bases). CDR3 length equals 16 residues. Germline CDR1 and CDR2: SGHRS and YFSETQ. V gave up 1 base and J gave up 1 base, with 11 bases separating them. CDR3 loop: CASSLPPAGNTGELFF. For the CDR3, the DNA is TGCGCCAGCAGCTTGCCGCCAGCGGGGAACACCGGGGAGCTGTTTTTT.

The chain joins TRBV2 to TRBJ2-1, with 12 positions matching TRBD2. CDR3 length: 17 amino acids. Germline V gene sequence: CDR1 SNHLY, CDR2 FYNNEI. Trimming took 2 bases from V and 5 from J; bases not matched to a gene: 7. The CDR3 region is CASSEFTSGGKDNEQFF. The CDR3 DNA reads as TGTGCCAGCAGTGAATTCACTAGCGGGGGGAAAGACAATGAGCAGTTCTTC.

This clonotype was seen many times. The chain links TRBV6-1 to TRBJ1-5; D remains unclear. Germline-derived CDR1 and CDR2 are MNHNS and SASEGT. The CDR3 has 11 residues. Between the trimmed V and J ends, which lost 4 bases and 6 bases, there was a span of 4 bases. The CDR3 sequence is CASSGSQPQHF. The DNA of the CDR3 is TGTGCCAGCAGTGGTTCTCAGCCCCAGCATTTT.

Ten or more counts support this clonotype. This sequence joins TRBV5-6 and TRBJ1-2, with 8 nucleotides matching TRBD1. CDR3 length: 13 residues. In germline, CDR1 is SGHDT, CDR2 YYEEEE. J lost 4 bases, V lost 4 bases, and 3 bases had no gene match. CDR3 DNA sequence: TGTGCCAGCAGCCGGACAGGGACCTATGGCTACACCTTC. This encodes CASSRTGTYGYTF.

This clonotype was counted ten times or more. The V gene is TRBV5-6, the J gene TRBJ2-7; weak D call: TRBD1 (5 bases). The CDR3 length is 14 residues. V was pared by 0 bases and J by 4 bases, with 11 bases between. The germline V gene encodes CDR1 SGHDT and CDR2 YYEEEE. Here the CDR3 DNA reads TGTGCCAGCAGCTTGGGACAGAATGCTTACGAGCAGTACTTC. Protein: CASSLGQNAYEQYF. Combining the CDR3 with reference TRBV5-6 and TRBJ2-7 gives the whole variable domain DAGVTQSPTHLIKTRGQQVTLRCSPKSGHDTVSWYQQALGQGPQFIFQYYEEEERQRGNFPDRFSGHQFPNYSSELNVNALLLGDSALYLCASSLGQNAYEQYFGPGTRLTVT.

This clonotype was observed at least ten times. The rearrangement links TRBV4-1 to TRBJ1-1, with D unclear. The CDR3 is made up of 16 amino acids. Between the trimmed V and J ends, which lost 1 base and 6 bases, there was a span of 18 bases. Germline lookup yields CDR1 MGHRA and CDR2 YSYEKL. For the CDR3, the DNA is TGCGCCAGCAGCCAAGCAGGATGGGAGGGCGCCGCTGAAGCTTTCTTT. Protein sequence: CASSQAGWEGAAEAFF.

J is TRBJ1-2 and V is TRBV16; D may be TRBD1 (6 bases). This CDR3 has 13 residues. Germline V CDR1 and CDR2: KGHSY, FQNENV. Trimming shortened V by 0 bases and J by 7 bases, and 9 bases separated the two germline ends. The CDR3 spells CASSQSQGGGYTF. The CDR3 nucleotides read TGTGCCAGCAGCCAATCACAGGGCGGTGGCTACACCTTC. The full variable domain, its missing parts supplied by reference TRBV16 and TRBJ1-2, is GEEVAQTPKHLVRGEGQKAKLYCAPIKGHSYVFWYQQVLKNEFKFLISFQNENVFDETGMPKERFSAKCLPNSPCSLEIQATKLEDSAVYFCASSQSQGGGYTFGSGTRLTVV.

This clonotype has a count of ten or more. This chain connects TRBV3-1 to TRBJ1-6; TRBD1 is a possible D gene (6 bases). Trimming stripped 6 bases from V and 9 bases from J, with 9 bases between. Germline CDR1 and CDR2: LGHDT and YNNKEL (reference sequence). The CDR3 consists of 12 residues. CDR3 DNA sequence: TGTGCCAGCAGACAGGGACCTTCACCCCTCCACTTT. Translation: CASRQGPSPLHF.

By frequency in the sample, this clonotype is medium-sized. V gene TRBV7-6 combines with J gene TRBJ2-3; D perhaps matches TRBD1 (6 bases). CDR1 is SGHVS, CDR2 FNYEAQ, per germline. This CDR3 contains 14 residues. Trimming left V 5 bases short and J 3 bases short, with 12 bases between. CDR3 residues: CASSQDSFTDTQYF. CDR3 bases: TGTGCCAGCAGCCAGGACAGTTTTACAGATACGCAGTATTTT.

This clonotype appeared many times. V is TRBV7-2 and J is TRBJ1-6; 11 bases agree with TRBD1. The germline V gene encodes CDR1 SGHTA and CDR2 FQGNSA. V lost 4 bases to trimming and J lost 0 bases; unmatched junction nucleotides: 2. The length of the CDR3 is 17 residues. The CDR3 coding sequence is TGTGCCAGCAGCTCCGGGACAGGGGGCTCCTATAATTCACCCCTCCACTTT. Amino acids: CASSSGTGGSYNSPLHF.

This clonotype has at least ten counts. The rearrangement joins TRBV20-1 to TRBJ2-5; possible D gene TRBD2, 7 bases. Between the trimmed V and J ends, which lost 0 bases and 1 base, there was a span of 21 bases. The V gene's germline CDR1 is DFQATT and CDR2 SNEGSKA (reference sequence). The CDR3 covers 18 residues. The DNA of the CDR3 is TGCAGTGCTAGAGATTCGGGCCCATGGCGGGGGCTCCAAGAGACCCAGTACTTC. It is translated as CSARDSGPWRGLQETQYF.

This sequence joins TRBV5-5 and TRBJ1-3; no clear D. The CDR3 has 15 amino acids. Per germline, CDR1 SGHKS and CDR2 YYEKEE (reference sequence). V was pared by 1 base and J by 0 bases, with 8 bases between. The CDR3 DNA follows: TGTGCCAGCAGCTTGTGGTGGAGCTCTGGAAACACCATATATTTT. Its protein product is CASSLWWSSGNTIYF.

Many counts were recorded for this clonotype. The chain recombines TRBV5-4 with TRBJ2-5, with 8 nucleotides matching TRBD1. This CDR3 is built from 14 residues. V was clipped by 5 bases and J by 3 bases; unmatched bases: 6. CDR1 SGHNT and CDR2 YYREEE come from the germline V gene (reference sequence). This CDR3 is CASSYPGQEETQYF. The DNA of the CDR3 is TGTGCCAGCAGTTACCCGGGACAGGAAGAGACCCAGTACTTC.

There are many counts of this clonotype. Here the CDR3 reads CSASRQGEHSNQPQHF. CDR3 sequence (DNA): TGCAGTGCTAGCCGACAGGGGGAACACAGCAATCAGCCCCAGCATTTT. The rearrangement uses TRBV20-1 and TRBJ1-5; 9 positions agree with TRBD1. The V gene end was trimmed by 3 bases and the J gene end by 1 base; junction bases not matched to a gene: 7. The CDR3 contains 16 residues. Germline CDR1 DFQATT, CDR2 SNEGSKA (reference sequence).

This clonotype was picked up many times. The rearrangement joins TRBV28 to TRBJ1-4, with 7 bases matching TRBD1. Losses at the gene ends were 5 bases for V and 8 bases for J; bases not matched to a gene: 8. The CDR3 contains 14 residues. CDR1 MDHEN and CDR2 SYDVKM come from the germline V gene. CDR3 coding DNA: TGTGCCAGCAGTCGACAGGGAGGTGGCGAAAAACTGTTTTTT. This sequence encodes CASSRQGGGEKLFF.

This clonotype was seen repeatedly, ten times or more. V gene TRBV5-1 combines with J gene TRBJ2-3; D remains ambiguous. V lost 0 bases and J 6 bases, leaving 11 bases between the germline ends. CDR1 is SGHRS, CDR2 YFSETQ, per germline. The CDR3 totals 14 residues. In nucleotides, the CDR3 is TGCGCCAGCAGCTTGGAGCGTAGTATGGATACGCAGTATTTT. This sequence encodes CASSLERSMDTQYF.

This clonotype was seen many times. The V call is TRBV6-6, the J call TRBJ1-2; the D is unclear. Trimming left V 1 base short and J 7 bases short, with 7 bases between. This CDR3 has 12 residues. Germline CDR1 and CDR2: MNHNY and SVGAGI (reference sequence). The CDR3 protein is CASSYWLGGYTF. DNA of the CDR3: TGTGCCAGCAGTTACTGGTTGGGTGGCTACACCTTC.

In this sample, this clonotype turned up a few times. J is TRBJ1-1 and V is TRBV19; TRBD1 aligns across 8 bases. Germline CDR1 LNHDA, CDR2 SQIVND (reference sequence). CDR3 length: 15 amino acids. With V trimmed by 2 bases and J by 6 bases, 8 bases remained unmatched. The CDR3 spells CASSISSPGGAEAFF. The CDR3 DNA sequence: TGTGCCAGTAGTATATCAAGCCCAGGGGGCGCTGAAGCTTTCTTT.

By its share, this clonotype is medium-sized. The chain carries TRBV5-1 and TRBJ2-3; D uncertain. Trimming removed 1 base at V and 6 bases at J, with 6 bases between. CDR3 length: 12 amino acids. Germline V CDR1 and CDR2: SGHRS, YFSETQ. The CDR3 bases are TGCGCCAGCAGCTTGAATTTGGATACGCAGTATTTT. Protein: CASSLNLDTQYF.